This TCR beta chain was profiled in a study of blood T cell repertoires in COVID-19. In the original analysis: Reference gene primer amplification gave nucleated cell count estimates. Some clones are missing from TCRdb's copy, which holds only in-frame ones; the method was immunoSEQ multiplex PCR. V, J and clone size reflect that table, while D and trimming were determined from the DNA. The table lists approximately 250,000 clones, approximately 84% of them singletons. Germline V CDR1 and CDR2: MDHEN, SYDVKM. V gave up 4 bases and J gave up 3 bases; unmatched junction bases: 14. This CDR3 region has 18 residues.

The sequencing input was peripheral blood. This rearrangement joins TRBV28 to TRBJ2-7, with 11 bases that match TRBD2. The receptor comes from a man between 45 and 60 years old with acute or convalescent COVID-19. The DNA of the CDR3 is TGTGCCAGCAGTTCCCGACCGGGACTAGCGGCCCGCAGCTACGAGCAGTACTTC. Amino acid sequence: CASSSRPGLAARSYEQYF.